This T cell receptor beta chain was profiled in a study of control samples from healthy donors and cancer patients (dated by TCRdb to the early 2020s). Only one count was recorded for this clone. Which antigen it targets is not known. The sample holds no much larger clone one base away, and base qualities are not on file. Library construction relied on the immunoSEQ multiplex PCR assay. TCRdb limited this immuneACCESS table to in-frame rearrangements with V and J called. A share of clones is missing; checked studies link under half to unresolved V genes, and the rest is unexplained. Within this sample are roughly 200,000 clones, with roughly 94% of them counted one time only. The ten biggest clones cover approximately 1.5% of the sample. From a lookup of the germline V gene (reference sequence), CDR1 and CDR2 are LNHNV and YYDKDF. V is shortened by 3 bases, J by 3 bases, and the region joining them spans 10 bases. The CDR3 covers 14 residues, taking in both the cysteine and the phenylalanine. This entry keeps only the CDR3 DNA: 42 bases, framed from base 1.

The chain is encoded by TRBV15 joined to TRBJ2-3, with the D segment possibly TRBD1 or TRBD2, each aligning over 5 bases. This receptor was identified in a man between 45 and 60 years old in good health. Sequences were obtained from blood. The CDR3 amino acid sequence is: CATSSWDLTDTQYF. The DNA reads TGTGCCACCAGCAGCTGGGACCTAACAGATACGCAGTATTTT.